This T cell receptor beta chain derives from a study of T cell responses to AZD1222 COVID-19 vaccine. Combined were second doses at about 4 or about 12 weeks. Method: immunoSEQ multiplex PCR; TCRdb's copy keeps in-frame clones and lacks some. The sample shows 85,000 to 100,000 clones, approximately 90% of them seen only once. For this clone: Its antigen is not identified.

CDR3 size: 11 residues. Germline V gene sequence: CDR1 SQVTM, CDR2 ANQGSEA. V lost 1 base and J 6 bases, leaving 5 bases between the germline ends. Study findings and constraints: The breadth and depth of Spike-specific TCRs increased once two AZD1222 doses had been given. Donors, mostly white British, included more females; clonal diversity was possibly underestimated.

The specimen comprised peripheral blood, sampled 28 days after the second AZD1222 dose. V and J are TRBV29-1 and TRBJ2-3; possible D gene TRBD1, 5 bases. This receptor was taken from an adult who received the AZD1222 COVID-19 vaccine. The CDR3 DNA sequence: TGCAGCGTTGAAGGGGGCGATACGCAGTATTTT. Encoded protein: CSVEGGDTQYF.